Reported below is one T cell receptor (beta chain). Its antigen is unknown. CD25-based Treg depletion was applied to purified naive CD4+ T cells. With V trimmed by 7 bases and J by 0 bases, 15 bases remained unmatched. CDR3 length equals 18 residues. Germline V gene data show CDR1 as MDHEN and CDR2 as SYDVKM. Semi-nested PCR with Nested Universal Primer A followed constant-region reverse priming of full-length variable regions. TCRdb recomputed calls from the 5' RACE reads with MiXCR, one row per CDR3 protein. The data contain roughly 56,000 distinct CDR3 sequences, roughly 30% of them seen just once; the ten biggest clones take up over 2%. Study-wide findings and caveats: Tumor memory CD4+ T cell TCR gene usage was found to cluster with blood and lymph node memory CD4+ cells and with lymph node naive CD4+ cells.

The chain links TRBV28 to TRBJ1-5; 7 nucleotides align to TRBD1. Input material: tumor-infiltrating naive CD4+ T cells sorted from the breast tumor. Subset indicated: naive CD4+ T cells, CD4+CD45RA+CD25-. The clonotype originates from a female donor with breast cancer. In nucleotides, the CDR3 is TGTGCCAGCATCAACGACCGAATAGGGGGCCGTAGCAATCAGCCCCAGCATTTT. Its translation: CASINDRIGGRSNQPQHF.